The 13 T cell receptor beta chains in this list originate from one sample, sequenced in a study of CD4 T cells in relation to SARS-CoV-2 and coronaviruses. Clones were read by immunoSEQ multiplex PCR, and TCRdb kept only the in-frame ones, dropping some. The table records some 28,000 clones, 74% of them present only once. Antigens of these TCRs are unknown. CD4+ T cells from unexposed donors were obtained before the COVID-19 pandemic (2011-2018). CD4+ T cells were isolated from the cells after about nine days of culture. Sequencing input: CD4+ T cells from PBMCs, cultured in vitro. The receptor set was obtained from a human donor in good health.

This clone was detected only a few times. The chain uses TRBV11-1 and TRBJ2-1, with D tentatively TRBD2 (7 bases). The V gene's germline CDR1 is SGHAT and CDR2 FQDESV (reference sequence). The CDR3 spans 14 residues. V dropped 4 bases and J dropped 10 bases, with 17 bases sitting between them. The CDR3 nucleotides read TGTGCCAGCAGCTCACTAGCGTCCCAGGGGGAGCAGTTCTTC. Translated, it gives CASSSLASQGEQFF. Looking up the rest from reference TRBV11-1 and TRBJ2-1 gives the full variable domain: EAEVAQSPRYKITEKSQAVAFWCDPISGHATLYWYRQILGQGPELLVQFQDESVVDDSQLPKDRFSAERLKGVDSTLKIQPAELGDSAMYLCASSSLASQGEQFFGPGTRLTVL.

This chain uses TRBV6-2 or TRBV6-3 with TRBJ1-2; no firm D call. Germline V CDR1 and CDR2: MNHEY, SVGEGT. Trimming shortened V by 4 bases and J by 2 bases, and 8 bases separated the two germline ends. This CDR3 spans 13 amino acids. The CDR3 loop reads CASSSGLNYGYTF. CDR3 coding DNA: TGTGCCAGCAGTTCGGGATTAAACTATGGCTACACCTTC.

In DNA, the CDR3 is TGTGCCAGCAGACGGACAGGAGTTTACAATGAGCAGTTCTTC. This gives the protein CASRRTGVYNEQFF. The chain employs TRBV7-9 and TRBJ2-1, with 7 bases fitting TRBD1. Germline lookup yields CDR1 SEHNR and CDR2 FQNEAQ (reference sequence). Trimming removed 6 bases from V and 4 bases from J; junction bases left unmatched: 6. The CDR3 sequence is 14 residues long.

Here the CDR3 reads CASSEALAGSYEQYF. Written as DNA, the CDR3 is TGTGCCAGCAGTGAAGCACTAGCGGGCTCCTACGAGCAGTACTTC. The J gene is TRBJ2-7, the V gene TRBV6-1; 9 nucleotides match TRBD2. J lost 0 bases, V lost 0 bases, and 0 bases had no gene match. CDR1 and CDR2 (germline): MNHNS, SASEGT. The CDR3 extends over 15 amino acids.

CDR3 nucleotide sequence: TGTGCCAGCTCCTCAGGACAGGGGGCTGGTCAGCCCCAGCATTTT. Residues: CASSSGQGAGQPQHF. V and J are TRBV18 and TRBJ1-5, with 11 nucleotides matching TRBD1. Germline CDR1 reads KGHSH; CDR2 reads LQKENI. The CDR3 loop spans 15 amino acids. Trimming cost V 6 bases and J 6 bases; bases outside gene matches: 7.

The CDR3 spells CSAPGGQWQFF. Written as DNA, the CDR3 is TGCAGTGCCCCCGGGGGCCAGTGGCAGTTCTTC. This sequence joins TRBV20-1 and TRBJ2-1, with D tentatively TRBD1 or TRBD2 (6 bases each). V lost 6 bases and J lost 12, with 15 bases in between. The CDR3 loop spans 11 amino acids. CDR1 DFQATT and CDR2 SNEGSKA come from the germline V gene (reference sequence).

The chain carries TRBV18 and TRBJ2-5; weak D call: TRBD2 (6 bases). Germline lookup yields CDR1 KGHSH and CDR2 LQKENI. V shed 0 bases and J shed 5 bases, with 13 bases lying between them. The CDR3 loop spans 15 amino acids. CDR3 DNA sequence: TGTGCCAGCTCACCACCCTCGCTAGCGAGCGAGACCCAGTACTTC. It is translated as CASSPPSLASETQYF.

The genes are TRBV7-2 and TRBJ2-1, with D unresolved. The germline V gene encodes CDR1 SGHTA and CDR2 FQGNSA. V dropped 5 bases and J dropped 7 bases, with 12 bases sitting between them. The CDR3 extends over 13 amino acids. The CDR3 coding sequence is TGTGCCAGCAGCCCTCGGACGAGGAATGAGCAGTTCTTC. It codes for CASSPRTRNEQFF.

The chain is built from TRBV9 and TRBJ2-1, with D possibly TRBD2 on 6 matching bases. CDR1 and CDR2 from the germline V gene are SGDLS and YYNGEE. Trimming took 0 bases from V and 0 from J, leaving 13 bases between them. The CDR3 totals 17 residues. CDR3 DNA sequence: TGTGCCAGCAGCGTAGATGCGGGGAGCCTCTCCTACAATGAGCAGTTCTTC. It is translated as CASSVDAGSLSYNEQFF. The full variable domain, rest sourced from reference TRBV9 and TRBJ2-1, is DSGVTQTPKHLITATGQRVTLRCSPRSGDLSVYWYQQSLDQGLQFLIQYYNGEERAKGNILERFSAQQFPDLHSELNLSSLELGDSALYFCASSVDAGSLSYNEQFFGPGTRLTVL.

The chain couples TRBV29-1 to TRBJ2-5; the D call may be TRBD1 or TRBD2 (5 bases each). V was clipped by 4 bases and J by 9 bases, with 15 bases between them. Per the germline V gene, CDR1 is SQVTM and CDR2 is ANQGSEA. This CDR3 spans 12 amino acids. The CDR3 reads CSVGTPRGAQYF. The DNA for the CDR3 is TGCAGCGTTGGGACTCCTCGAGGGGCCCAGTACTTC.

The chain recombines TRBV20-1 with TRBJ1-1; D ambiguous. Deletions cut 3 bases from V and 3 bases from J, with 11 bases between. Germline V lookup: CDR1 DFQATT, CDR2 SNEGSKA (reference sequence). This CDR3 contains 13 residues. The CDR3 spells CSASGEVDTEAFF. In DNA, the CDR3 is TGCAGTGCTAGTGGGGAGGTAGACACTGAAGCTTTCTTT.

The J gene is TRBJ2-2, the V gene TRBV5-6; D unresolved. The CDR3 runs to 11 residues. Germline loops: CDR1 SGHDT, CDR2 YYEEEE. The V end lost 2 bases, the J end lost 7 bases, and 3 bases lay between the germline ends. The CDR3 spells CASSFHGELFF. CDR3 bases: TGTGCCAGCAGCTTTCACGGGGAGCTGTTTTTT.

Only a few counts were recorded for this clone. This rearrangement joins TRBV18 to TRBJ1-5; D is unresolved. CDR1 and CDR2 from the germline V gene are KGHSH and LQKENI. The CDR3 contains 13 residues. V lost 3 bases to trimming and J lost 7 bases, with 10 bases between them. In DNA form, the CDR3 reads TGTGCCAGCTCACCCGATGATTCACAGCCCCAGCATTTT. As protein: CASSPDDSQPQHF.